The 10 T cell receptor beta chains in this list originate from one sample, sequenced in a study of blood T cell repertoires in COVID-19. The protocol was immunoSEQ multiplex PCR, while the TCRdb copy is restricted to in-frame clones and leaves out a portion. The sample has a few hundred thousand clones, 70% to 90% seen once. The sequencing input was peripheral blood. These receptors were taken from a woman aged 25 to 39 with COVID-19, enrolled during active disease.

The chain joins TRBV29-1 to TRBJ1-2, with a possible D match to TRBD1 (6 bases). Between the trimmed V and J ends, which lost 2 bases and 5 bases, there was a span of 9 bases. Germline assignment: CDR1 SQVTM and CDR2 ANQGSEA. The CDR3 has 12 amino acids. This CDR3 reads CSVERGSYGYTF. The CDR3 nucleotides are TGCAGCGTTGAAAGGGGGTCATATGGCTACACCTTC.

This clone was counted at least ten times. J is TRBJ1-2 and V is TRBV2; 12 bases align to TRBD1. The germline gives CDR1 SNHLY, CDR2 FYNNEI. This CDR3 region has 15 residues. Trimming cost V 6 bases and J 5 bases; bases outside gene matches: 7. The CDR3 protein is CASSPGQGARYGYTF. CDR3 coding DNA: TGTGCCAGCAGCCCGGGACAGGGGGCAAGGTATGGCTACACCTTC.

The rearrangement uses TRBV21-1 and TRBJ2-7; the table's D call, TRBD2, has no DNA check behind it. TRBV21-1 corresponds to a pseudogene. The CDR3 contains 17 residues. CDR3 coding DNA: TGTGCCAGCAGCAATCTCCCCGATGTTTGCGGTATCTACGAGCAGTACTTC. Its protein product is CASSNLPDVCGIYEQYF.

This chain uses TRBV7-6 with TRBJ2-1, with D unresolved. The ends were cut back, 1 base at V and 10 bases at J, with 8 bases in the middle. Germline assignment: CDR1 SGHVS and CDR2 FNYEAQ. The CDR3 extends over 12 amino acids. DNA of the CDR3: TGTGCCAGCAGCTTAGTTAGAGTAGAGCAGTTCTTC. Amino acids: CASSLVRVEQFF. The full variable domain, with the rest looked up from reference TRBV7-6 and TRBJ2-1, is GAGVSQSPRYKVTKRGQDVALRCDPISGHVSLYWYRQALGQGPEFLTYFNYEAQQDKSGLPNDRFSAERPEGSISTLTIQRTEQRDSAMYRCASSLVRVEQFFGPGTRLTVL.

V is TRBV10-1 and J is TRBJ2-7; maybe TRBD2 (5 bases). CDR1 and CDR2 from the germline V gene are WNHNN and SYGVQD (reference sequence). V shed 0 bases and J shed 6 bases, with 9 bases lying between them. There are 13 residues in the CDR3. CDR3 region: CASSESYRGEQYV. The CDR3 DNA sequence: TGCGCCAGCAGTGAGTCGTACCGGGGCGAGCAGTACGTC.

V usage is TRBV5-5 and J usage is TRBJ2-3, with 7 bases lining up with TRBD1. CDR1 SGHKS and CDR2 YYEKEE come from the germline V gene (reference sequence). The V segment lost 0 bases and the J segment 3 bases; nucleotides outside the gene matches: 7. The CDR3 consists of 16 residues. The CDR3 DNA follows: TGTGCCAGCAGCTTGGTTGGACCAGGGGGTACAGATACGCAGTATTTT. Amino acids: CASSLVGPGGTDTQYF.

This clone appeared a few times. Here the CDR3 reads CASRAAGLAAYNEQFF. In nucleotides, the CDR3 is TGTGCCAGCAGGGCGGCCGGACTAGCGGCCTACAATGAGCAGTTCTTC. This rearrangement joins TRBV7-9 to TRBJ2-1, with 10 bases aligning to TRBD2. This CDR3 has 16 residues. Losses at the gene ends were 6 bases for V and 2 bases for J; bases not matched to a gene: 7. The germline V gene has CDR1 SEHNR and CDR2 FQNEAQ (reference sequence).

The V gene is TRBV13, the J gene TRBJ2-3, with 8 bases identical to TRBD2. The CDR3 spans 16 residues. The V and J ends lost 5 bases and 3 bases, in that order; junction bases with no gene match: 10. Germline CDR1 is PRHDT and CDR2 is FYEKMQ (reference sequence). In DNA form, the CDR3 reads TGTGCCAGCAGCCATAAGGGAACTAGCGGTACAGATACGCAGTATTTT. Its translation is CASSHKGTSGTDTQYF.

This sequence joins TRBV19 and TRBJ1-6; TRBD1 matches 9 bases. The ends lost 3 bases at V and 9 bases at J; junction bases unmatched: 6. This CDR3 is built from 15 residues. Germline lookup yields CDR1 LNHDA and CDR2 SQIVND (reference sequence). This chain's CDR3 is CASSMASDRGSPLHF. The CDR3 DNA sequence: TGTGCCAGTAGTATGGCTTCGGACAGGGGTTCACCCCTCCACTTT. The variable domain in full, with the rest retrieved from reference TRBV19 and TRBJ1-6, is DGGITQSPKYLFRKEGQNVTLSCEQNLNHDAMYWYRQDPGQGLRLIYYSQIVNDFQKGDIAEGYSVSREKKESFPLTVTSAQKNPTAFYLCASSMASDRGSPLHFGNGTRLTVT.

The V and J genes are TRBV19 and TRBJ1-1; 9 bases map to TRBD1. Germline lookup yields CDR1 LNHDA and CDR2 SQIVND (reference sequence). V was pared by 2 bases and J by 6 bases, with 7 bases of the junction left unmatched. The CDR3 is made up of 15 amino acids. The CDR3 reads CASSILGQGSSEAFF. CDR3 DNA sequence: TGTGCCAGTAGTATACTCGGACAGGGGTCTTCTGAAGCTTTCTTT.